This TCR beta chain was captured by sequencing in a study of CD8 T cells in ankylosing spondylitis. In making TCR beta libraries, quantitative 5'-RACE with molecular barcodes was used. Via MiXCR, TCRdb re-called the 5' RACE reads, giving one row per CDR3 protein. This table has around 250,000 distinct CDR3 sequences, approximately 11% appearing once. Notes on this clonotype: What it binds is unknown.

Overall study findings and caveats: Characteristic of ankylosing spondylitis blood, it appeared, was a TCR beta motif comprising several highly homologous variants.

This CDR3 spans 19 amino acids. The V end lost 4 bases, the J end lost 0 bases, and 22 bases lay between the germline ends. CDR1 and CDR2 (germline): MNHEY, SMNVEV (reference sequence). The receptor comes from a male donor with ankylosing spondylitis or in good health (not recorded which). The J gene is TRBJ2-4, the V gene TRBV27; D is ambiguous. Material for sequencing was blood, either unsorted or a sorted T cell fraction (not recorded which). Here the CDR3 DNA reads TGTGCCAGCAGTTGTAGGTCGGCAGATTTCACCTTAGCCAAAAACATTCAGTACTTC. It yields the protein CASSCRSADFTLAKNIQYF.